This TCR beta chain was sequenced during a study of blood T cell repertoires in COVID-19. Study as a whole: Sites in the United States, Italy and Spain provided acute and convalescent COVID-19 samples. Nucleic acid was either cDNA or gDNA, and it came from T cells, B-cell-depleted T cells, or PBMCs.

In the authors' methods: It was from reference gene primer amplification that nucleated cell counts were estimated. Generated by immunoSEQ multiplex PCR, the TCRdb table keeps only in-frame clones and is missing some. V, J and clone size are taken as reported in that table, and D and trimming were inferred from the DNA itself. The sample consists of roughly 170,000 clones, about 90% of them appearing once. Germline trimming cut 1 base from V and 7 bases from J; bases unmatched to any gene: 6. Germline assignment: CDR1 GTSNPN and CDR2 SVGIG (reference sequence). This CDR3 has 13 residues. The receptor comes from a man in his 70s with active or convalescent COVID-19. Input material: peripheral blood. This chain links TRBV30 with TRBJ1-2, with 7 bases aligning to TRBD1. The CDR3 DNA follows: TGTGCCTGGAGTGCAAGGGGGCAAGGTGGCTACACCTTC. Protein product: CAWSARGQGGYTF.